The clone carrying this T cell receptor (beta chain) was picked up a small number of times. Its antigen is currently unknown. Researchers tagged individual cDNA molecules with unique molecular identifiers. TCRdb processed the 5' RACE reads anew with MiXCR; each CDR3 protein has one entry. The table shows fewer than 85,000 distinct CDR3 sequences, with 11% occurring only once. The data were taken from a study of early T cells in non-severe SARS-CoV-2 infection. Whole-study context: From unsorted whole blood, bulk RNA was sequenced, and the chains remained unpaired. Findings and limits, study-wide: The matching step, a VDJdb search, favored anti-spike CD8 responses and missed private and CD4 specificities.

This TCR was sampled from an adult who was a healthcare worker with PCR-confirmed SARS-CoV-2 infection or an uninfected control (not recorded which). Sample: whole blood, taken at baseline.

CDR3 bases: TGCAGTGCTAGAGATCCCCGCGGGGGTCCAGAGACCCAGTACTTC. Amino acids: CSARDPRGGPETQYF. The chain uses TRBV20-1 and TRBJ2-5, with 7 bases lining up with TRBD2. Germline trimming cut 0 bases from V and 4 bases from J; bases unmatched to any gene: 8. The CDR3 is 15 residues long. Germline V gene lookup returns CDR1 DFQATT and CDR2 SNEGSKA (reference sequence).